The text below deals with one TCR beta chain. Original data processing: It was from reference gene primer amplification that nucleated cell counts were estimated. The assay was immunoSEQ multiplex PCR, and TCRdb's table has in-frame clones only and misses some. From that table come the V and J calls and clone size; the DNA was used to work out D and trimming. The profile covers approximately 69,000 clones, with 81% appearing a single time and 20% taken by the ten largest. The sample originates from a study of blood T cell repertoires in COVID-19. Study summary: Italy, Spain and the United States were the sources of the convalescent and acute COVID-19 samples.

Trimming removed 2 bases from V and 4 bases from J; junction bases left unmatched: 4. Germline CDR1 SGHTS, CDR2 YDEGEE. The CDR3 extends over 14 amino acids. This receptor was taken from a woman in her seventies with acute or convalescent COVID-19. Sequenced sample: peripheral blood. This sequence joins TRBV5-8 and TRBJ1-2; 8 bases line up with TRBD1. CDR3 in DNA: TGTGCCAGCAGCTTCGCAGGGGGCGCCTATGGCTACACCTTC. It specifies CASSFAGGAYGYTF.